This T cell receptor (beta chain) was found in a study of technical replicates of blood from a few donors. Generated by immunoSEQ multiplex PCR, the TCRdb table keeps only in-frame clones and is missing some. Among 55,000 to 65,000 clones, about 86% were seen once, and the ten largest hold about 4.8%. The CDR3 is 15 amino acids. Germline lookup yields CDR1 SNHLY and CDR2 FYNNEI. Trimming removed 4 bases from V and 4 bases from J; junction bases left unmatched: 3. The sequencing sample was made of PBMCs. This clonotype originated in a human donor in good health. Some clones in this sample may be carry-over from other donors' samples. This chain joins TRBV2 and TRBJ2-5; TRBD2 matches at 13 bases. CDR3 DNA sequence: TGTGCCAGCAGTGGGACTAGCGGGAGTACAGAGACCCAGTACTTC. Translated: CASSGTSGSTETQYF.